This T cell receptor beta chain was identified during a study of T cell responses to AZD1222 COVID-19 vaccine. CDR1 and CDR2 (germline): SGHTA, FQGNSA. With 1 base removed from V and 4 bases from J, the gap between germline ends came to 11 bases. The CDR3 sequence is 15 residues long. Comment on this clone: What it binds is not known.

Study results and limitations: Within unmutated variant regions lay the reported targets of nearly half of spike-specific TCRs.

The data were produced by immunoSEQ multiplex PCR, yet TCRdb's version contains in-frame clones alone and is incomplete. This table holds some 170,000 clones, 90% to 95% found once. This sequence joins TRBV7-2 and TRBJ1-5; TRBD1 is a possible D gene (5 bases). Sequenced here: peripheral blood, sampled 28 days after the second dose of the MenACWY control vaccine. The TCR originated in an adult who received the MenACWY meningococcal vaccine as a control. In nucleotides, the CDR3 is TGTGCCAGCAGCTTAGAGGGGACCCTAAATCAGCCCCAGCATTTT. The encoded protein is CASSLEGTLNQPQHF.